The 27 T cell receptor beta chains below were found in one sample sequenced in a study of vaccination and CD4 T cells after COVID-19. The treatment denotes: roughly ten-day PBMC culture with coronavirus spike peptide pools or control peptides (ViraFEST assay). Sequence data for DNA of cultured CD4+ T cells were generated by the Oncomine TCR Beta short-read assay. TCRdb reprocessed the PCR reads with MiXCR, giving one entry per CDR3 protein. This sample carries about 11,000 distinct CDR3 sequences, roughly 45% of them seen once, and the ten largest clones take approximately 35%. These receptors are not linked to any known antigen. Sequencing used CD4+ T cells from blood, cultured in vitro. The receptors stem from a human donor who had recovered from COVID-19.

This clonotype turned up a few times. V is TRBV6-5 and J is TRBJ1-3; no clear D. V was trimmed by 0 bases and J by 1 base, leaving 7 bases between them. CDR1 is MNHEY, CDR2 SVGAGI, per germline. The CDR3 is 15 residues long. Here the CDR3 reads CASSYSHSSGNTIYF. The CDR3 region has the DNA TGTGCCAGCAGTTACTCACATAGTTCTGGAAACACCATATATTTT.

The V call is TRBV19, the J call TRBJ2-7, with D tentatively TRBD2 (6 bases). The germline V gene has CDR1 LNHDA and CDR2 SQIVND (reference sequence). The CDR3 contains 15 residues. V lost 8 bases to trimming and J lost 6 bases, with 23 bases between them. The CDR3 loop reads CASGNRRATAGEQYF. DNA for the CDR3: TGTGCCAGTGGGAACAGGAGGGCTACGGCGGGCGAGCAGTACTTC.

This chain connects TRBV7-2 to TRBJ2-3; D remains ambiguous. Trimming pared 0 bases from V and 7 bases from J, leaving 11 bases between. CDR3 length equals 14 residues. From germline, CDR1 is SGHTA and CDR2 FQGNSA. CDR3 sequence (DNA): TGTGCCAGCAGCTTAGCGGGGAAGGCCAATACGCAGTATTTT. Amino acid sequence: CASSLAGKANTQYF.

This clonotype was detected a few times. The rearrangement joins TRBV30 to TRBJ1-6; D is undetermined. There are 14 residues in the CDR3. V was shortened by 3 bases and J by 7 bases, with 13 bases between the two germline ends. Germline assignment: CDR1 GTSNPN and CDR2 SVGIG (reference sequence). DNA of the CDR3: TGTGCCTGGAGAAGGAACGAAGCGAATTCACCCCTCCACTTT. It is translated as CAWRRNEANSPLHF.

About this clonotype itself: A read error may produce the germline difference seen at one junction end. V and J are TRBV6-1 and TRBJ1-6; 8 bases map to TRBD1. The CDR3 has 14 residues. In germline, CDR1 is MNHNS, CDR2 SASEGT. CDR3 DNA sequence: TGTACCAGCAGTATTGGACAGGGAAATTCACCCCTCCACTTT. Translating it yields CTSSIGQGNSPLHF.

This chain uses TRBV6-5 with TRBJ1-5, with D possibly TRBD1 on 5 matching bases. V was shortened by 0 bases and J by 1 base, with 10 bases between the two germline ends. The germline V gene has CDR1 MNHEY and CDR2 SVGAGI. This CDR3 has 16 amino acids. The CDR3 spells CASSYSGVLSNQPQHF. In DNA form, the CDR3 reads TGTGCCAGCAGTTACTCGGGGGTTTTGAGCAATCAGCCCCAGCATTTT.

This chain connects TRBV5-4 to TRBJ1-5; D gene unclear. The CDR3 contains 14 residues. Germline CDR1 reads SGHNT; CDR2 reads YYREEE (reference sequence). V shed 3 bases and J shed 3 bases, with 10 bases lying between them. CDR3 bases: TGTGCCAGCAGCTACGACGGGAACAATCAGCCCCAGCATTTT. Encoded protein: CASSYDGNNQPQHF.

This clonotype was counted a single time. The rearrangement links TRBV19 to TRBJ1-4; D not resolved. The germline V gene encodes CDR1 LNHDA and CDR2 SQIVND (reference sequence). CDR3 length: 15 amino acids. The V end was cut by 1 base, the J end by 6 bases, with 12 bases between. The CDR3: CASSIGQVRDEKLFF. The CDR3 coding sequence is TGTGCCAGTAGTATAGGGCAAGTTCGGGATGAAAAACTGTTTTTT.

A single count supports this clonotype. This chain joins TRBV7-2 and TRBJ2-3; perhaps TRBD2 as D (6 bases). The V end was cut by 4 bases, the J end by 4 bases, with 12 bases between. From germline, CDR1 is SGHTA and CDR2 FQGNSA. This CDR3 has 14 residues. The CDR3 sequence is CASSSREFADTQYF. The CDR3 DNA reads TGTGCCAGCAGCTCCCGGGAGTTCGCAGATACGCAGTATTTT.

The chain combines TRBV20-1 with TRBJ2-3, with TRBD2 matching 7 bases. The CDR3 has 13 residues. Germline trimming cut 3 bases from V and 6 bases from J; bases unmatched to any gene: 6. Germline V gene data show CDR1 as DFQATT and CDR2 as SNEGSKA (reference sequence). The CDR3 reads CSASLWRGDTQYF. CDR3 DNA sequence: TGCAGTGCTAGCCTCTGGCGGGGGGATACGCAGTATTTT.

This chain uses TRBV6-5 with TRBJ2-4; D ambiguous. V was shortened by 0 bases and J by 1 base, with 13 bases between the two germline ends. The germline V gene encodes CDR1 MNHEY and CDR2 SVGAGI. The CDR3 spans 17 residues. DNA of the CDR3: TGTGCCAGCAGTTACTCGACGGCTAGGAGCGCCAAAAACATTCAGTACTTC. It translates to CASSYSTARSAKNIQYF.

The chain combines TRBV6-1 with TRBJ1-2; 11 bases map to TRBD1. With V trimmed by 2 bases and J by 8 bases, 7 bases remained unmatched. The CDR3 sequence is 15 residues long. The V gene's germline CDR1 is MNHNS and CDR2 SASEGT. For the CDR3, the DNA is TGTGCCAGCAGTGAACGGACAGGGGGCTTGGGAGGCTACACCTTC. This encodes CASSERTGGLGGYTF.

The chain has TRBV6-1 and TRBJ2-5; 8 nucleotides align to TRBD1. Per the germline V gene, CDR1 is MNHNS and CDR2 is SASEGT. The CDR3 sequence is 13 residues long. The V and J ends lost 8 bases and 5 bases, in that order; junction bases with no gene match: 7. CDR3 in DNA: TGTGCCAGCGGGGCAAACAGGGGGGAGACCCAGTACTTC. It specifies CASGANRGETQYF.

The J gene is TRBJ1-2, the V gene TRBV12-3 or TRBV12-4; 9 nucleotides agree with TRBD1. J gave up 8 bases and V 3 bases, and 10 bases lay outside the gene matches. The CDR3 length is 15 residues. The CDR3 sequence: CASSLSLAGQGGYTF. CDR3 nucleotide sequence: TGTGCCAGCAGTTTGTCACTAGCGGGACAGGGCGGCTACACCTTC.

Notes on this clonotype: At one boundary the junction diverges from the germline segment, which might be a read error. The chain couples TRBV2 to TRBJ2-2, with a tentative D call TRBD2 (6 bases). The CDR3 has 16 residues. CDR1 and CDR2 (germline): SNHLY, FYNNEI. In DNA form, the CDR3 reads TGCGCCAGCAGCCCGCCAGCGGGTTGGATTACCGGGGAGCTGTTTTTT. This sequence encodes CASSPPAGWITGELFF. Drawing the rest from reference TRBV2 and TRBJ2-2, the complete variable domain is EPEVTQTPSHQVTQMGQEVILRCVPISNHLYFYWYRQILGQKVEFLVSFYNNEISEKSEIFDDQFSVERPDGSNFTLKIRSTKLEDSAMYFCASSPPAGWITGELFFGEGSRLTVL.

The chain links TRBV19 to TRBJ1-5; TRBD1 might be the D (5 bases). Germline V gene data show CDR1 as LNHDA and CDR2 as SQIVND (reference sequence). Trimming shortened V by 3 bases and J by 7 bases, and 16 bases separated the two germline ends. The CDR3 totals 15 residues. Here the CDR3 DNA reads TGTGCCAGTAGTATTTGGGGCACCAAAGGACAGCCCCAGCATTTT. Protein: CASSIWGTKGQPQHF.

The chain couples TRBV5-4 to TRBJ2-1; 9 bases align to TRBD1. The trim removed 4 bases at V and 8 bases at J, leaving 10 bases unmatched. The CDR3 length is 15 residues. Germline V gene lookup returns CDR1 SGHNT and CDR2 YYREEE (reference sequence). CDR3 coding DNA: TGTGCCAGCAGCCGCCGGGACAGGGTCTCGGATGAGCAGTTCTTC. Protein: CASSRRDRVSDEQFF. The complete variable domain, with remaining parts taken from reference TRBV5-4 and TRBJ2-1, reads ETGVTQSPTHLIKTRGQQVTLRCSSQSGHNTVSWYQQALGQGPQFIFQYYREEENGRGNFPPRFSGLQFPNYSSELNVNALELDDSALYLCASSRRDRVSDEQFFGPGTRLTVL.

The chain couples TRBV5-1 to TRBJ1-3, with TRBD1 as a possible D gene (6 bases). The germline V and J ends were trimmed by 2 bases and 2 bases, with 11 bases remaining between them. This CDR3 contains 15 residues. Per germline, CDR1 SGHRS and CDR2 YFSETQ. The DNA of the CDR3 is TGCGCCAGCAGCTTAGACAGGTTGGCTGGAAACACCATATATTTT. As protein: CASSLDRLAGNTIYF.

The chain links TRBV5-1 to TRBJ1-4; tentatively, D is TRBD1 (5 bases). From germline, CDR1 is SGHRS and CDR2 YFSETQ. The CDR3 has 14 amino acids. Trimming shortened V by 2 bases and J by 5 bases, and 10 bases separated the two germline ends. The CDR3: CASSFSQGNEKLFF. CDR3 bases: TGCGCCAGCAGCTTTTCCCAGGGCAATGAAAAACTGTTTTTT.

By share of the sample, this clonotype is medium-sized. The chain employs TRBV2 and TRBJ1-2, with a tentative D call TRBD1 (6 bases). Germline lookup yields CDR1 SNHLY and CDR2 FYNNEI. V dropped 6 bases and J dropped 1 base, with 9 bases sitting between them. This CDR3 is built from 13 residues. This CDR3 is CASSADSNYGYTF. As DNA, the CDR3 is TGTGCCAGCAGCGCGGACAGTAACTATGGCTACACCTTC.

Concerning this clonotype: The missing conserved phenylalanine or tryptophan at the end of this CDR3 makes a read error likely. CDR3 region: CAISGPGNYGYTS. The CDR3 coding sequence is TGTGCCATCAGTGGACCGGGGAACTATGGCTACACCTCC. The chain combines TRBV10-3 with TRBJ1-2, with unresolved D. V dropped 4 bases and J dropped 2 bases, with 8 bases sitting between them. This CDR3 comprises 13 residues. CDR1 ENHRY and CDR2 SYGVKD come from the germline V gene.

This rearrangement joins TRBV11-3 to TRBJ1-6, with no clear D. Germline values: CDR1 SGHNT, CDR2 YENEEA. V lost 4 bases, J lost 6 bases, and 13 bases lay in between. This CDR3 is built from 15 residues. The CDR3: CASSSTAATNSPLHF. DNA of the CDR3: TGTGCCAGCAGCTCTACGGCAGCCACTAATTCACCCCTCCACTTT.

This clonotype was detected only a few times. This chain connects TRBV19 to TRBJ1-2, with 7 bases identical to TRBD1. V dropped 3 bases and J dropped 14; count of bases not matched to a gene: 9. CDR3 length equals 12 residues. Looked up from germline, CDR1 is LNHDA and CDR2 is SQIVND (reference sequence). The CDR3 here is CASSMLTGTETF. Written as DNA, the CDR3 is TGTGCCAGTAGTATGTTGACAGGGACGGAAACCTTC.

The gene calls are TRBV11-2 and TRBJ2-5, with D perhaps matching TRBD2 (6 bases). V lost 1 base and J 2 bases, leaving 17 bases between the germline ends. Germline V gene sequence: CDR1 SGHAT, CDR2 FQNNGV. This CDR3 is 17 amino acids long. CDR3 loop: CASSLGSGGMAQETQYF. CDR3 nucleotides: TGTGCCAGCAGCTTAGGTTCTGGGGGGATGGCTCAAGAGACCCAGTACTTC.

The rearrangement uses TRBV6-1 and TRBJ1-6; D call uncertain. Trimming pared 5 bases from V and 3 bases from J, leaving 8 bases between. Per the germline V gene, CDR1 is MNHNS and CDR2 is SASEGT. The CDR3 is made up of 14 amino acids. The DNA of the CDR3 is TGTGCCAGCAGTAAAATGAACTATAATTCACCCCTCCACTTT. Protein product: CASSKMNYNSPLHF.

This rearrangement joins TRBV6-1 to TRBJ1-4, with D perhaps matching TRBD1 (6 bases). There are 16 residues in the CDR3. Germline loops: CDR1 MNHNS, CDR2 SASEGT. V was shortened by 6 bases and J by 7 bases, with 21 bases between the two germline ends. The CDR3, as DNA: TGTGCCAGCAGACCCGGGGGCGCCGGCAAGAGTGAAAAACTGTTTTTT. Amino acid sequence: CASRPGGAGKSEKLFF.

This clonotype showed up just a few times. The CDR3 nucleotides are TGTGCCAGTAGTATAATCGACGGCAACACTGAAGCTTTCTTT. It translates to CASSIIDGNTEAFF. The chain is built from TRBV19 and TRBJ1-1; D is unresolved. This CDR3 contains 14 residues. The V gene lost 2 bases and the J gene lost 2 bases, with 9 bases spanning the gap. Looked up from germline, CDR1 is LNHDA and CDR2 is SQIVND (reference sequence).